This is a list of T cell receptor beta chains from one sample in a study of T-cell reconstitution after alpha-beta-depleted transplantation in children. TCRdb fed the PCR reads into MiXCR, producing one record per CDR3 protein. The data show about 900,000 distinct CDR3 sequences, around 30% seen once. Here the sequenced sample was PBMCs, mostly from graft donor cells, taken 360 days after TCRalphabeta/CD19-depleted stem cell transplant. These receptors all stem from a boy in the first two years of life who had a stem cell transplant for SCID, so the T cells may come from the graft donor. The CDR3 runs from the conserved cysteine through the conserved F or W. A D gene is named only where the DNA matches it firmly. Some rows mark clone size as missing; the rest say once, few, many or name a class of expanded clone.

TRBV12-5	TRBJ2-3	.	.	CASALQVRLKYF	TGTGCTAGTGCCTTACAGGTACGACTAAAGTATTTT
TRBV9	TRBJ2-3	.	.	CASSVTVRDTQYF	TGTGCCAGCAGCGTGACAGTGAGAGATACGCAGTATTTT
TRBV4-1	TRBJ1-2	.	TRBD1	CASSQALTGGGYTF	TGCGCCAGCAGCCAAGCCCTGACAGGGGGCGGCTACACCTTC
TRBV9	TRBJ2-3	.	.	CASSVDPGVSTDTQYF	TGTGCCAGCAGCGTAGATCCCGGAGTCAGCACAGATACGCAGTATTTT
TRBV9	TRBJ2-2	.	.	CASTWGSGGELFF	TGTGCCAGCACGTGGGGGAGTGGCGGGGAGCTGTTTTTT
TRBV25-1	TRBJ1-1	many	.	CASSDPRGGLMHTEAFF	TGTGCCAGCAGTGACCCCCGAGGCGGCTTAATGCACACTGAAGCTTTCTTT
TRBV2	TRBJ1-5	many	.	CASSPAFQGNQPQHF	TGTGCCAGCAGCCCCGCTTTCCAGGGTAATCAGCCCCAGCATTTT
TRBV5-1	TRBJ1-3	.	.	CASSLVAAGVGNTIYF	TGCGCCAGCAGCTTGGTGGCGGCGGGAGTTGGAAACACCATATATTTT
TRBV18	TRBJ2-1	.	.	CASSPPTGEQFF	TGTGCCAGCTCACCACCAACAGGCGAGCAGTTCTTC
TRBV28	TRBJ1-2	.	.	CASSPMYQTGLWYLRPKF	TGTGCCAGCAGTCCGATGTACCAAACGGGCCTCTGGTATCTTCGCCCCAAGTTC
TRBV3-1	TRBJ2-1	.	TRBD2	CASSQWTSGGHVRSSYNEQFF	TGTGCCAGCAGCCAATGGACTAGCGGGGGGCACGTTCGAAGCTCCTACAATGAGCAGTTCTTC
TRBV20-1	TRBJ2-1	.	TRBD2	CSGGKSGGPYNEQFF	TGCAGTGGGGGGAAAAGCGGGGGGCCTTACAATGAGCAGTTCTTC
TRBV5-1	TRBJ1-1	.	.	CASSLETQGPPPDTEAFF	TGCGCCAGCAGCTTGGAAACTCAGGGCCCACCACCGGACACTGAAGCTTTCTTT
TRBV6-5	TRBJ1-2	few	.	CASSYMAGVNGYTF	TGTGCCAGCAGTTACATGGCAGGTGTCAATGGCTACACCTTC
TRBV28	TRBJ2-5	few	.	CASSLPLVLKTQYF	TGTGCCAGCAGTTTACCTCTAGTTTTAAAGACCCAGTACTTC
TRBV20-1	TRBJ1-5	.	.	CSASRRGFGQPQHF	TGCAGTGCTAGCCGACGGGGGTTTGGTCAGCCCCAGCATTTT
TRBV20-1	TRBJ2-7	.	.	CSASRQSLSGEQYF	TGCAGTGCTAGTCGACAGAGCCTTTCTGGTGAGCAGTACTTC
TRBV5-1	TRBJ2-3	.	.	CASSLVPGAPTDTQYF	TGCGCCAGCAGCTTGGTGCCGGGGGCCCCCACAGATACGCAGTATTTT
TRBV29-1	TRBJ2-7	few	TRBD2	CSVGELAGDSEQYF	TGCAGCGTTGGCGAACTAGCGGGGGACAGCGAGCAGTACTTC
TRBV11-2	TRBJ2-5	.	.	CASSSTGIYPVGGKETQYF	TGTGCCAGCAGCTCAACCGGAATCTACCCCGTGGGGGGAAAAGAGACCCAGTACTTC
TRBV20-1	TRBJ2-1	few	TRBD2	CSASSGGVGDNEQFF	TGCAGTGCTTCGTCCGGGGGGGTTGGGGACAATGAGCAGTTCTTC
TRBV2	TRBJ2-7	.	.	CASSGGPGSSYEQYF	TGTGCCAGCAGTGGGGGGCCGGGAAGCTCCTACGAGCAGTACTTC
TRBV3-1	TRBJ2-3	.	TRBD2	CASSQEGGLAGISDTQYF	TGTGCCAGCAGCCAAGAAGGAGGACTAGCGGGGATTTCAGATACGCAGTATTTT
TRBV7-8	TRBJ2-3	.	.	CASSLVYPDTQYF	TGTGCCAGCAGCTTAGTATATCCAGATACGCAGTATTTT
TRBV7-9	TRBJ2-1	.	.	CASTKTLAHNEQFF	TGTGCCAGCACCAAAACTCTGGCCCACAATGAGCAGTTCTTC
TRBV5-1	TRBJ1-1	.	.	CASSFGLQVFF	TGCGCCAGCAGCTTTGGACTCCAAGTCTTCTTT
TRBV20-1	TRBJ2-7	.	TRBD1	CSADDRAYEQYF	TGCAGTGCTGACGACAGGGCCTACGAGCAGTACTTC
TRBV10-3	TRBJ2-5	.	.	CAIRRGANQETQYF	TGTGCCATCAGACGGGGGGCTAACCAAGAGACCCAGTACTTC
TRBV5-1	TRBJ2-7	.	.	CASSYDGKQYF	TGCGCCAGCAGCTACGACGGGAAGCAGTACTTC
TRBV20-1	TRBJ2-7	.	TRBD1	CSAIDPLAGGPYEQYF	TGCAGTGCTATAGACCCACTTGCAGGGGGCCCCTACGAGCAGTACTTC
TRBV9	TRBJ2-3	.	TRBD2	CASSVAGGLTTDTQYF	TGTGCCAGCAGCGTGGCGGGGGGCCTAACCACAGATACGCAGTATTTT
TRBV10-3	TRBJ2-3	.	TRBD2	CAISSGGTTDTQYF	TGTGCCATCAGTAGCGGGGGGACCACAGATACGCAGTATTTT
TRBV13	TRBJ2-5	.	TRBD2	CASSLGRGVETQYF	TGTGCCAGCAGCTTAGGCCGGGGGGTGGAGACCCAGTACTTC
TRBV5-1	TRBJ2-2	.	.	CASSKTDILNTGELFF	TGCGCCAGCAGCAAGACAGATATCTTGAACACCGGGGAGCTGTTTTTT
TRBV20-1	TRBJ2-7	.	TRBD2	CSARGLAGYYEQYF	TGCAGTGCTAGAGGACTAGCGGGTTACTACGAGCAGTACTTC
TRBV9	TRBJ1-1	.	TRBD1	CASTQGAAAPLSTEAFF	TGTGCCAGCACCCAGGGGGCAGCGGCCCCCCTATCGACTGAAGCTTTCTTT
TRBV28	TRBJ2-5	.	.	CASSSQGSGGQETQYF	TGTGCCAGCAGTTCACAGGGTAGTGGGGGCCAAGAGACCCAGTACTTC
TRBV5-1	TRBJ2-5	many	TRBD2	CASSRLAQETQYF	TGCGCCAGCAGCAGACTAGCGCAAGAGACCCAGTACTTC
TRBV12-3/TRBV12-4	TRBJ2-5	.	.	CASSLLPPQETQYF	TGTGCCAGCAGTCTTTTGCCCCCTCAGGAGACCCAGTACTTC
TRBV12-3/TRBV12-4	TRBJ2-2	.	.	CASTSSGPGELFF	TGTGCCAGCACCTCCTCCGGGCCCGGGGAGCTGTTTTTT
TRBV9	TRBJ2-3	.	TRBD2	CASSRLAGGRDTQYF	TGTGCCAGCAGCCGACTAGCGGGGGGCAGAGATACGCAGTATTTT
TRBV10-3	TRBJ2-2	.	.	CAISESTGANTGELFF	TGTGCCATCAGTGAGTCGACGGGCGCGAACACCGGGGAGCTGTTTTTT
TRBV4-1	TRBJ1-4	.	.	CASSPVNEKLFF	TGCGCCAGCAGCCCCGTCAATGAAAAACTGTTTTTT
TRBV5-1	TRBJ2-1	.	.	CASSLGPGSSYNEQFF	TGCGCCAGCAGCTTGGGGCCAGGGAGCTCCTACAATGAGCAGTTCTTC
TRBV27	TRBJ2-1	.	TRBD2	CASSLGKGLAGGEQFF	TGTGCCAGCAGTTTGGGGAAAGGACTAGCGGGGGGTGAGCAGTTCTTC
TRBV7-2	TRBJ2-3	.	.	CASSRLRDTDTQYF	TGTGCCAGCAGCCGCCTCAGGGACACAGATACGCAGTATTTT
TRBV29-1	TRBJ2-3	.	TRBD1	CSVKSTGSSTDTQYF	TGCAGCGTCAAATCGACAGGGTCGAGCACAGATACGCAGTATTTT
TRBV19	TRBJ1-5	.	TRBD1	CASSRRQGRGQPQHF	TGTGCCAGTAGTCGCCGACAGGGTAGGGGGCAGCCCCAGCATTTT
TRBV12-3/TRBV12-4	TRBJ1-2	.	TRBD1	CASSDRDRDGYTF	TGTGCCAGCAGTGACCGGGACAGGGATGGCTACACCTTC
TRBV12-3/TRBV12-4	TRBJ1-5	.	.	CASSLHSGGNQPQHF	TGTGCCAGCAGTTTGCACAGCGGGGGCAATCAGCCCCAGCATTTT
TRBV2	TRBJ2-3	few	.	CASSEIVRGSTDTQYF	TGTGCCAGCAGTGAAATCGTGAGGGGGAGCACAGATACGCAGTATTTT
TRBV7-2	TRBJ2-1	.	.	CASSLGPSRGGNNEQFF	TGTGCCAGCAGCTTAGGACCTTCGAGGGGGGGTAACAATGAGCAGTTCTTC
TRBV18	TRBJ1-1	.	.	CASSPTPSFLAEAFF	TGTGCCAGCTCACCGACACCGTCCTTTTTGGCTGAAGCTTTCTTT
TRBV29-1	TRBJ1-1	many	TRBD1	CSVEEEDRGLNTEAFF	TGCAGCGTTGAAGAGGAGGACAGGGGCTTGAACACTGAAGCTTTCTTT
TRBV12-3/TRBV12-4	TRBJ1-5	.	.	CASSPDSRPQHF	TGTGCCAGCAGCCCGGACAGTCGGCCCCAGCATTTT